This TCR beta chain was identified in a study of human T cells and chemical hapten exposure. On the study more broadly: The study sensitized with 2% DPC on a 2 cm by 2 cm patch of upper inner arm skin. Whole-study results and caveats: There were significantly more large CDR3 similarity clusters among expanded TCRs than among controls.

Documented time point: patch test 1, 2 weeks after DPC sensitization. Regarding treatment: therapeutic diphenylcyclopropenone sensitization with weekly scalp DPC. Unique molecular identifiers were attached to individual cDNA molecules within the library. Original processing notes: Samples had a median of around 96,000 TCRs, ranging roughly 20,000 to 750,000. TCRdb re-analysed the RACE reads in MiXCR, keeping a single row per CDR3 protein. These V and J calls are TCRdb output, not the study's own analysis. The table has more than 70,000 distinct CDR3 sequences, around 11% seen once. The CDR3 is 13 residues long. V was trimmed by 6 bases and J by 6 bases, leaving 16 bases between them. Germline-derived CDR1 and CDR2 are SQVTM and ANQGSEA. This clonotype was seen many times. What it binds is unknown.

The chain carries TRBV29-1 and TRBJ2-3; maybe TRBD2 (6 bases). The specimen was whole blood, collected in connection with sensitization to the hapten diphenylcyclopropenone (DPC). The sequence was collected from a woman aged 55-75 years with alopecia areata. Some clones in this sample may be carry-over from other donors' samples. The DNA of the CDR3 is TGCAGCGTGGGAGGCAGCCCGAGGGATACGCAGTATTTT. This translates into CSVGGSPRDTQYF.